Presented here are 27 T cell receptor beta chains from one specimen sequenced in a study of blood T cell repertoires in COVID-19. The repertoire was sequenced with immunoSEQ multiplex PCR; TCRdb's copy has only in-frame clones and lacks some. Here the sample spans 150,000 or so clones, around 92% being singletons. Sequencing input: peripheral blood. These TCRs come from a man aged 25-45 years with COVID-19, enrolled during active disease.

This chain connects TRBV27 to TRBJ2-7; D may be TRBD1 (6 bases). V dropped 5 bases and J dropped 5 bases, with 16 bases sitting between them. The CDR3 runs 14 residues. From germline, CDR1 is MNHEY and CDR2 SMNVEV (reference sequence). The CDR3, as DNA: TGTGCCAGCAGTGAAACAGGGAGTGCCCACGAGCAGTACTTC. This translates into CASSETGSAHEQYF.

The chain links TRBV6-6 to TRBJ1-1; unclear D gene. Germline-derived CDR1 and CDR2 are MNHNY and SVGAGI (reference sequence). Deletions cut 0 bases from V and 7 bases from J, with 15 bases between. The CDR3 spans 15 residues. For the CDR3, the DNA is TGTGCCAGCAGTTACTCGAGAACAGCCTATGATGAAGCTTTCTTT. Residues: CASSYSRTAYDEAFF.

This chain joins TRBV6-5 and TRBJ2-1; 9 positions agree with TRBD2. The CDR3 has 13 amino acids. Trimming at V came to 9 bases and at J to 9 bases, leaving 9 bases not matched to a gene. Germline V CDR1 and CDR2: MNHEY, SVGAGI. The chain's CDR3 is CASNAGLAFEQFF. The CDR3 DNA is TGTGCCAGTAATGCGGGACTAGCTTTTGAGCAGTTCTTC.

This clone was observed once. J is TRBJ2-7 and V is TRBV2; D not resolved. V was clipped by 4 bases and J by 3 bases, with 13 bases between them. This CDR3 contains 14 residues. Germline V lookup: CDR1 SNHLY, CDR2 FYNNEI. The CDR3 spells CASSAGQDNYEQYF. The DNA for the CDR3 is TGTGCCAGCAGTGCCGGCCAGGATAACTACGAGCAGTACTTC.

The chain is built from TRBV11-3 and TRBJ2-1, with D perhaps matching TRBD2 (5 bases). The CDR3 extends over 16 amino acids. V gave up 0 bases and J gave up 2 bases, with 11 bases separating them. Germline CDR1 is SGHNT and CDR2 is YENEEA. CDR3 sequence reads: CASSLDKERPYNEQFF. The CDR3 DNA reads TGTGCCAGCAGCTTAGATAAGGAGCGGCCCTACAATGAGCAGTTCTTC.

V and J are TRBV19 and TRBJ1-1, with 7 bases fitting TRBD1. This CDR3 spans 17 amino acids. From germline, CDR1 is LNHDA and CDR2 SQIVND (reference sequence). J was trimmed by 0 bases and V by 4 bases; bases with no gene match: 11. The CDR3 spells CASSKAGGLGVNTEAFF. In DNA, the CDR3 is TGTGCCAGTAGTAAAGCAGGGGGTTTAGGGGTGAACACTGAAGCTTTCTTT. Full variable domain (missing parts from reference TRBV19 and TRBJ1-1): DGGITQSPKYLFRKEGQNVTLSCEQNLNHDAMYWYRQDPGQGLRLIYYSQIVNDFQKGDIAEGYSVSREKKESFPLTVTSAQKNPTAFYLCASSKAGGLGVNTEAFFGQGTRLTVV.

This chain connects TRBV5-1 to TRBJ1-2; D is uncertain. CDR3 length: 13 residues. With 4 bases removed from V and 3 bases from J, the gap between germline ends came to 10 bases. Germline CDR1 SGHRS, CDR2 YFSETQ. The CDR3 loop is CASSPISDYGYTF. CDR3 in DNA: TGCGCCAGCAGCCCGATTTCGGACTATGGCTACACCTTC. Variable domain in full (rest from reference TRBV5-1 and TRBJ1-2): KAGVTQTPRYLIKTRGQQVTLSCSPISGHRSVSWYQQTPGQGLQFLFEYFSETQRNKGNFPGRFSGRQFSNSRSEMNVSTLELGDSALYLCASSPISDYGYTFGSGTRLTVV.

The CDR3: CASSPRLAGVVYEQYF. The CDR3 DNA is TGTGCCAGCAGCCCACGTTTAGCGGGAGTAGTTTACGAGCAGTACTTC. The V and J genes are TRBV3-1 (or the pseudogene TRBV3-2) and TRBJ2-7, with TRBD2 matching over 9 bases. Germline loops: CDR1 LGHDT, CDR2 YNNKEL (reference sequence). After removal of 4 bases from V and 4 bases from J, the junction contained 11 bases not matched to a gene. The CDR3 is 16 amino acids.

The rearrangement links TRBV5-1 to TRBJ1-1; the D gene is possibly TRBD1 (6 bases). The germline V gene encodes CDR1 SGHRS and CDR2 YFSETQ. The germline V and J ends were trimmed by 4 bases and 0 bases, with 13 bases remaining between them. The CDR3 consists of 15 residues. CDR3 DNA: TGCGCCAGCAGCCGGAGAGGGGGAATGAACACTGAAGCTTTCTTT. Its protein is CASSRRGGMNTEAFF.

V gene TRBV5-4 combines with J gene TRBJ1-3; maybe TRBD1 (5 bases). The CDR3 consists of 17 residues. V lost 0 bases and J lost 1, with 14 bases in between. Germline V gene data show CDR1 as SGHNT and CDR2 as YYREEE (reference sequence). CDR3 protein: CASSLAGGRGSGNTIYF. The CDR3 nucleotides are TGTGCCAGCAGCTTGGCCGGGGGACGGGGGTCTGGAAACACCATATATTTT.

The CDR3 DNA reads as TGTGCCAGCAGCTTATTCGGGCTAGCGGGGCCAGATACGCAGTATTTT. It encodes CASSLFGLAGPDTQYF. The chain has TRBV7-3 and TRBJ2-3; 9 bases agree with TRBD2. There are 16 residues in the CDR3. V was clipped by 2 bases and J by 4 bases; unmatched bases: 7. Germline CDR1 reads SGHTA; CDR2 reads FQGTGA.

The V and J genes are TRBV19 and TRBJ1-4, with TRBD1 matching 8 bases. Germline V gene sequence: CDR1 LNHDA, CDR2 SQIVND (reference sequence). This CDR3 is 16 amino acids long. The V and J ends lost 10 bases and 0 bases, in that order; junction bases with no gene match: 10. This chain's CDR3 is CATGRDRPPTNEKLFF. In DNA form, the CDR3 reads TGTGCCACCGGCCGGGACAGGCCCCCAACTAATGAAAAACTGTTTTTT.

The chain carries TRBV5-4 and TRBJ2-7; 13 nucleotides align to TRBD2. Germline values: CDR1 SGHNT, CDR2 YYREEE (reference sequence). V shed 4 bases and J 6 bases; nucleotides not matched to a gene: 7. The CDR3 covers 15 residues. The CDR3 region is CASSKTSGGILEQYF. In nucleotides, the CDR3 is TGTGCCAGCAGCAAGACTAGCGGGGGGATCCTCGAGCAGTACTTC.

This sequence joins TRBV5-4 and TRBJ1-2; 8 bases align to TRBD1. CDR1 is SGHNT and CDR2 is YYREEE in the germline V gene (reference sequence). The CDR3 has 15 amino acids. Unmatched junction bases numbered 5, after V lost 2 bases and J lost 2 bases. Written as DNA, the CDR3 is TGTGCCAGCAGCTTCACCCAGGGGGCCAACTATGGCTACACCTTC. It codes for CASSFTQGANYGYTF.

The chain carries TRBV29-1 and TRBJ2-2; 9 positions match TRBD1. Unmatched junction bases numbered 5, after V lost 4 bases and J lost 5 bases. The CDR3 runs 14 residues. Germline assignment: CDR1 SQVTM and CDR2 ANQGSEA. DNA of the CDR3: TGCAGCGTTGGAGGACAGGGGAGAACCGGGGAGCTGTTTTTT. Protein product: CSVGGQGRTGELFF.

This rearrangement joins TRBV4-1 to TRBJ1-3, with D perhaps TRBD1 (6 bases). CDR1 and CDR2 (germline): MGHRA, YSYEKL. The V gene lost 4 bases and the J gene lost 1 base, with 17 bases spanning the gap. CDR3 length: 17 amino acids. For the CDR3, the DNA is TGCGCCAGCAGCCCAGACGGGGGGCGGATTTCTGGAAACACCATATATTTT. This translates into CASSPDGGRISGNTIYF.

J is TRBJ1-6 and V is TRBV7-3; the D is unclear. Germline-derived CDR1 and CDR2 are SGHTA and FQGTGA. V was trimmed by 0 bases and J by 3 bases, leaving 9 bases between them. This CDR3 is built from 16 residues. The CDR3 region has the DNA TGTGCCAGCAGCTTAACGGCTTCAGGCTATAATTCACCCCTCCACTTT. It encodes CASSLTASGYNSPLHF.

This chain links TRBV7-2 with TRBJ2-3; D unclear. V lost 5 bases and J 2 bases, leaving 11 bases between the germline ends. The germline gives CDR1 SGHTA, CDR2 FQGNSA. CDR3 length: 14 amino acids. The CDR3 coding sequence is TGTGCCAGCAGCACAAGACTCGACACAGATACGCAGTATTTT. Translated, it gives CASSTRLDTDTQYF.

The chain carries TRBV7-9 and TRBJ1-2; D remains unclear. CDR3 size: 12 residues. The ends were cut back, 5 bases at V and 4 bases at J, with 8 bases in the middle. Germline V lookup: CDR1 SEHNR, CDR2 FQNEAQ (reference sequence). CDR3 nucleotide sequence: TGTGCCAGCAGCCCGGAGCCCTATGGCTACACCTTC. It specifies CASSPEPYGYTF. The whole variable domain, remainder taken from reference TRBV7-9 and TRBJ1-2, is DTGVSQNPRHKITKRGQNVTFRCDPISEHNRLYWYRQTLGQGPEFLTYFQNEAQLEKSRLLSDRFSAERPKGSFSTLEIQRTEQGDSAMYLCASSPEPYGYTFGSGTRLTVV.

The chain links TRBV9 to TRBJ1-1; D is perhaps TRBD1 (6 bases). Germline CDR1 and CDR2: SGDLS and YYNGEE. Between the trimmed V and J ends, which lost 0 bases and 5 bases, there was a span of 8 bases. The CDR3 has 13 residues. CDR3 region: CASSVEGGTEAFF. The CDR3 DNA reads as TGTGCCAGCAGCGTAGAGGGGGGGACTGAAGCTTTCTTT. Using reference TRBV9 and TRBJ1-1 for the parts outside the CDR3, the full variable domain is DSGVTQTPKHLITATGQRVTLRCSPRSGDLSVYWYQQSLDQGLQFLIQYYNGEERAKGNILERFSAQQFPDLHSELNLSSLELGDSALYFCASSVEGGTEAFFGQGTRLTVV.

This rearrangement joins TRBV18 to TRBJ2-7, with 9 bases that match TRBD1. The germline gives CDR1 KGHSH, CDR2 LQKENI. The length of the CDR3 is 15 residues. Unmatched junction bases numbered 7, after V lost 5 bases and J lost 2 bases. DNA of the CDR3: TGTGCCAGCTCAGCAACAGGGGGCATCACCTACGAGCAGTACTTC. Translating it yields CASSATGGITYEQYF.

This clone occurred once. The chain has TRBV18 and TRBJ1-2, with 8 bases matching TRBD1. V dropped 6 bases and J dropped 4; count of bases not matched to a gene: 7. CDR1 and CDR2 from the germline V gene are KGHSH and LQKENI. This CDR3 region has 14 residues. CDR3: CASSPQGAGYGYTF. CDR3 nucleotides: TGTGCCAGCTCTCCTCAGGGGGCCGGCTATGGCTACACCTTC.

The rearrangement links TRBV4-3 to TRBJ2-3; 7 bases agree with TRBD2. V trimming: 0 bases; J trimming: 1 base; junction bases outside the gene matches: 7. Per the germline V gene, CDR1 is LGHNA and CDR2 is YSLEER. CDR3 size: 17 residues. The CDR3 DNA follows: TGCGCCAGCAGCCAAGAACCCAGGCTAGCGGGCACAGATACGCAGTATTTT. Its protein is CASSQEPRLAGTDTQYF.

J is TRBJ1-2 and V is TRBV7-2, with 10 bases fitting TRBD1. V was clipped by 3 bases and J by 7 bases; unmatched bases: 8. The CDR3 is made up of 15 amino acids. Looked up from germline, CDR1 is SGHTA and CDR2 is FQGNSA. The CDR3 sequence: CASSLIWDRGSGYTF. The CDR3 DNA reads TGTGCCAGCAGCTTGATATGGGACAGGGGAAGTGGCTACACCTTC. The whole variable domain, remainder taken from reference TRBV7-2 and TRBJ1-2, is GAGVSQSPSNKVTEKGKDVELRCDPISGHTALYWYRQSLGQGLEFLIYFQGNSAPDKSGLPSDRFSAERTGGSVSTLTIQRTQQEDSAVYLCASSLIWDRGSGYTFGSGTRLTVV.

The CDR3 DNA follows: TGTGCCAGCATCCCCTCGGACAAATACAATGAGCAGTTCTTC. Amino acid sequence: CASIPSDKYNEQFF. The genes are TRBV6-5 and TRBJ2-1; D perhaps matches TRBD1 (5 bases). Germline-derived CDR1 and CDR2 are MNHEY and SVGAGI. The V gene lost 7 bases and the J gene lost 4 bases, with 14 bases spanning the gap. This CDR3 is built from 14 residues.

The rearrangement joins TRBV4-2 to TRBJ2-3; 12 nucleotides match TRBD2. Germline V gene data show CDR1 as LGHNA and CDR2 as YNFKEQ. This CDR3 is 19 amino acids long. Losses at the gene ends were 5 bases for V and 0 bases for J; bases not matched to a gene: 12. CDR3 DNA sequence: TGTGCCAGCAGCACGACTAGCGGGGGTTACCTGGATAGCACAGATACGCAGTATTTT. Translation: CASSTTSGGYLDSTDTQYF.

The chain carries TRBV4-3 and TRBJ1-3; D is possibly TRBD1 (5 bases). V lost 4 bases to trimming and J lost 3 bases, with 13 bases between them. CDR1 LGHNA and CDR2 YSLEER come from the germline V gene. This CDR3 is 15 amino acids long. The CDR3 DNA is TGCGCCAGCAGCCTCCTCACAGGACATGGAAACACCATATATTTT. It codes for CASSLLTGHGNTIYF.